Sequencing of this T cell receptor beta chain was carried out in a study of CD8 T cells in ankylosing spondylitis. TCRdb called the 5' RACE reads again in MiXCR, with one record for every CDR3 protein. The data hold around 330,000 distinct CDR3 sequences, with around 10% observed a single time. This clonotype was recorded many times. Sequencing was performed on blood, either unsorted or a sorted T cell fraction (not recorded which). The sequence derives from a female donor with ankylosing spondylitis or in good health (not recorded which).

CDR3 loop: CATFSYEQYF. CDR3 DNA sequence: TGTGCCACCTTCTCCTACGAGCAGTACTTC. The genes are TRBV10-3 and TRBJ2-7; D gene unclear. Trimming stripped 10 bases from V and 0 bases from J, with 4 bases between. The germline gives CDR1 ENHRY, CDR2 SYGVKD. The CDR3 is 10 residues long.